A single T cell receptor (beta chain) is shown here with its context. The sample is drawn from a study of cytomegalovirus exposure and HLA in healthy donors. Researchers ran the PCR with 60 Vbeta and 13 Jbeta primers. Clones were sequenced by immunoSEQ multiplex PCR, and TCRdb holds only the in-frame ones, with some missing. This table has about 200,000 clones, about 80% appearing once. The sequence was obtained from a girl aged 5-17 years in good health and CMV-seronegative. Sequenced material: PBMCs.

For the CDR3, the DNA is TGTGCCAGCAGTCTCCGACAGGCACGCTCCTACGAGCAGTACTTC. It yields the protein CASSLRQARSYEQYF. V is TRBV27 and J is TRBJ2-7; a possible D gene is TRBD1 (6 bases). Germline-derived CDR1 and CDR2 are MNHEY and SMNVEV (reference sequence). Trimming shortened V by 5 bases and J by 0 bases, and 14 bases separated the two germline ends. CDR3 length: 15 amino acids.